A single sample is the source of the 7 T cell receptor beta chains below, sequenced in a study of T cells after yellow fever vaccination. One entry per CDR3 protein results from TCRdb running MiXCR on the 5' RACE reads. The sample has a few hundred thousand distinct CDR3 sequences, around 7% seen once; the top ten hold more than 0.8%. Sequencing was performed on CD4+ T cells sorted from PBMCs, taken 15 days after the yellow fever booster vaccination. The receptor set was obtained from a man aged 25-40 years who received the YFV17D yellow fever vaccine.

This clonotype has ten or more counts. This chain connects TRBV5-1 to TRBJ2-5, with 11 bases matching TRBD2. After removal of 2 bases from V and 4 bases from J, the junction contained 7 bases not matched to a gene. The CDR3 spans 16 residues. Germline V gene lookup returns CDR1 SGHRS and CDR2 YFSETQ. In DNA form, the CDR3 reads TGCGCCAGCAGCTTCTCGCTAGCGGGGGGCGGAGAGACCCAGTACTTC. Translated, it gives CASSFSLAGGGETQYF.

The gene calls are TRBV12-3 or TRBV12-4 and TRBJ2-7; possible D gene TRBD2, 5 bases. V gave up 1 base and J gave up 3 bases, with 16 bases separating them. The CDR3 sequence is 16 residues long. CDR3 sequence: CASSLGRGARFYEQYF. The DNA for the CDR3 is TGTGCCAGCAGTTTAGGCCGGGGAGCGAGATTCTACGAGCAGTACTTC.

The V gene is TRBV5-1, the J gene TRBJ2-1; TRBD2 matches 7 bases. CDR3 length: 14 residues. With V trimmed by 2 bases and J by 12 bases, 11 bases remained unmatched. In germline, CDR1 is SGHRS, CDR2 YFSETQ. The CDR3 region has the DNA TGCGCCAGCAGCTTAGGCGGGACTATAAAGGGGCAGTTCTTC. It specifies CASSLGGTIKGQFF.

The rearrangement joins TRBV4-3 to TRBJ1-6, with D unclear. The germline V and J ends were trimmed by 4 bases and 9 bases, with 19 bases remaining between them. Germline assignment: CDR1 LGHNA and CDR2 YSLEER. The CDR3 spans 16 residues. CDR3 DNA sequence: TGCGCCAGCAGCCCGGAGGGCCCGGACCGGGGTTCACCCCTCCACTTT. This sequence encodes CASSPEGPDRGSPLHF.

This clonotype was detected many times. This chain joins TRBV20-1 and TRBJ2-1; D unclear. V dropped 4 bases and J dropped 8 bases, with 24 bases sitting between them. This CDR3 contains 16 residues. Looked up from germline, CDR1 is DFQATT and CDR2 is SNEGSKA (reference sequence). The CDR3 coding sequence is TGCAGTGCTACCGACTTTCGCGCAGACCGCCAACATGAGCAGTTCTTC. Protein sequence: CSATDFRADRQHEQFF.

This clonotype was seen repeatedly, ten times or more. The chain carries TRBV7-2 and TRBJ2-1; 7 nucleotides agree with TRBD2. Trimming at V came to 8 bases and at J to 7 bases, leaving 11 bases not matched to a gene. Germline CDR1 SGHTA, CDR2 FQGNSA. The CDR3 totals 14 residues. In nucleotides, the CDR3 is TGTGCCAGCCGAATTAGCGGGCGTATAAATGAGCAGTTCTTC. It codes for CASRISGRINEQFF.

In this sample, this clonotype turned up many times. The CDR3 DNA is TGCAGTGCTAGAGACTCAACAGGGCCTAATTCACCCCTCCACTTT. Residues: CSARDSTGPNSPLHF. The rearrangement links TRBV20-1 to TRBJ1-6; the D gene is possibly TRBD1 (6 bases). Trimming removed 0 bases from V and 6 bases from J, with 12 bases in between. Germline CDR1 reads DFQATT; CDR2 reads SNEGSKA (reference sequence). The CDR3 length is 15 residues.